These T cell receptor beta chains were read from a single sample in a study of T-cell reconstitution after alpha-beta-depleted transplantation in children. TCRdb itself ran the PCR reads through MiXCR, one entry per CDR3 protein. The sample yields 200,000 to 250,000 distinct CDR3 sequences, about 9.5% seen once. Sequences were derived from PBMCs from the stem cell graft donor, sampled from the stem cell graft. These receptors were taken from a human donor who donated a stem cell graft to a child with acute lymphoblastic leukemia. Each CDR3 is given with its conserved first and last residue. D genes are given only for firm matches. The size of a clone is reported for some rows only, either as once, few or many, or as a class for expanded clones.

d_call,cdr3_length,clone_size,j_call,v_call,cdr3_aa,cdr3_nt
NA,15,many,TRBJ1-3,TRBV11-2,CASSLVGGPGNTIYF,TGTGCCAGCAGCTTAGTCGGCGGCCCAGGAAACACCATATATTTT
NA,16,NA,TRBJ1-4,TRBV5-1,CASSLGAVATNEKLFF,TGCGCCAGCAGCTTGGGCGCGGTTGCAACTAATGAAAAACTGTTTTTT
NA,14,NA,TRBJ2-7,TRBV6-5,CASSYSPRSYEQYF,TGTGCCAGCAGTTACTCCCCCAGGTCCTACGAGCAGTACTTC
NA,15,few,TRBJ2-7,TRBV6-2/TRBV6-3,CASSYSRFRSYEQYF,TGTGCCAGCAGTTACTCGAGATTCAGGTCATACGAGCAGTACTTC
NA,15,NA,TRBJ2-7,TRBV7-9,CASSLAVTGRNEQYF,TGTGCCAGCAGCTTAGCAGTGACAGGGAGGAACGAGCAGTACTTC
NA,14,NA,TRBJ1-1,TRBV6-1,CASRARDLRAEAFF,TGTGCCAGCAGGGCCCGGGACCTGAGGGCTGAAGCTTTCTTT
NA,15,NA,TRBJ2-3,TRBV9,CASSVSPESTDTQYF,TGTGCCAGCAGCGTAAGCCCAGAAAGCACAGATACGCAGTATTTT
NA,12,few,TRBJ1-4,TRBV12-5,CASGFSNEKLFF,TGTGCTAGTGGTTTCAGCAATGAAAAACTGTTTTTT
NA,14,NA,TRBJ2-3,TRBV4-1,CASSQDRGPDTQYF,TGCGCCAGCAGCCAAGATAGGGGTCCAGATACGCAGTATTTT
NA,13,NA,TRBJ2-2,TRBV9,CASSRTDPGELFF,TGTGCCAGCAGCCGGACAGACCCCGGGGAGCTGTTTTTT
TRBD1,15,many,TRBJ1-6,TRBV5-1,CASSPRGQGGNTLHF,TGCGCCAGCAGCCCCCGGGGACAGGGTGGTAACACCCTCCACTTT
NA,15,NA,TRBJ1-3,TRBV4-1,CASSRDTNSGNTIYF,TGCGCCAGCAGCCGTGATACGAACTCTGGAAACACCATATATTTT
NA,12,few,TRBJ1-1,TRBV6-5,CASKTGTAEAFF,TGTGCCAGCAAAACAGGGACCGCTGAAGCTTTCTTT
TRBD1,17,few,TRBJ1-2,TRBV12-3/TRBV12-4,CASSGMTGVRFDDGYTF,TGTGCCAGCAGTGGAATGACAGGGGTAAGGTTCGACGATGGCTACACCTTC
NA,14,few,TRBJ1-2,TRBV14,CASSQGDRGHGYTF,TGTGCCAGCAGCCAAGGCGACAGAGGGCATGGCTACACCTTC
NA,13,few,TRBJ2-7,TRBV20-1,CSAFRQSNYEQYF,TGCAGTGCTTTTCGACAGAGCAACTACGAGCAGTACTTC
NA,14,NA,TRBJ1-3,TRBV29-1,CSVAKGVDGNTIYF,TGCAGCGTCGCAAAGGGGGTGGATGGAAACACCATATATTTT
TRBD1,21,few,TRBJ2-1,TRBV27,CASSQLLGRDRGRWVYNEQFF,TGTGCCAGCAGTCAACTGCTGGGCCGGGACAGGGGGCGGTGGGTGTACAATGAGCAGTTCTTC
NA,15,NA,TRBJ1-1,TRBV7-6,CASSASRWGNTEAFF,TGTGCCAGCAGCGCCTCTCGTTGGGGGAACACTGAAGCTTTCTTT
NA,15,NA,TRBJ1-2,TRBV27,CASSLFGQVDYGYTF,TGTGCCAGCAGTTTATTCGGGCAGGTCGACTATGGCTACACCTTC
TRBD1,15,few,TRBJ1-2,TRBV3-1,CASSPKPQGAYGYTF,TGTGCCAGCAGCCCAAAGCCACAGGGGGCATATGGCTACACCTTC
NA,18,few,TRBJ2-1,TRBV12-3/TRBV12-4,CASSPHPIGGDSYNEQFF,TGTGCCAGCAGTCCTCACCCTATTGGGGGAGACTCATACAATGAGCAGTTCTTC
NA,16,NA,TRBJ2-2,TRBV6-5,CASSLPRSLGTGELFF,TGTGCCAGCAGTTTGCCCCGATCCCTGGGCACCGGGGAGCTGTTTTTT
NA,15,many,TRBJ2-7,TRBV6-5,CASSYSRDAGYEQYF,TGTGCCAGCAGTTACTCGAGGGACGCGGGGTACGAGCAGTACTTC
TRBD1,13,NA,TRBJ1-6,TRBV12-3/TRBV12-4,CASRGTVGSPLHF,TGTGCCAGCAGGGGGACAGTTGGCTCACCCCTCCACTTT
TRBD1,16,few,TRBJ2-2,TRBV10-3,CAIRTQGTGDTGELFF,TGTGCCATCAGAACCCAGGGGACAGGGGACACCGGGGAGCTGTTTTTT
NA,15,many,TRBJ2-1,TRBV12-3/TRBV12-4,CASSFLGGAANEQFF,TGTGCCAGCAGTTTTTTGGGGGGGGCTGCCAATGAGCAGTTCTTC